These 28 T cell receptor beta chains were all obtained from the same sample, sequenced in a study of tissue T cells after allogeneic stem cell transplantation. Libraries were prepared by immunoSEQ multiplex PCR; TCRdb keeps only in-frame clonotypes and omits some of them. The table lists approximately 4,700 clones, about 41% of them singletons, with 16% in the top ten. The time point is: mouse harvest day 14 after allogeneic transplant. The graft held 10^6 splenic CD5+ T cells and 10^7 T-cell-depleted bone marrow cells. The specimen sequenced was gut tissue. These receptors were obtained from a female BALB/c mouse given C57BL/6 T cells with graft-versus-host disease after an allogeneic hematopoietic cell transplant.

Comments on this clone: Germline and genes: mouse. The read comes to an end 1 residue before the CDR3 does, leaving the germline J gene to fill in the end. This chain links TRBV15 with TRBJ2-7; 13 nucleotides line up with TRBD2. Germline V gene data show CDR1 as SGHND and CDR2 as FRSKSL. The CDR3 covers 14 residues. The ends lost 5 bases at V and 4 bases at J; junction bases unmatched: 2. CDR3 bases read: TGTGCCAGCAGTCCGGGACTGGGGGGGTATGAACAGTAC. Translated, it gives CASSPGLGGYEQY. The full-length CDR3 reads as CASSPGLGGYEQYF.

For this clone: The listed genes are named as in mouse. The read finishes 1 residue shy of the CDR3 end, and the germline J gene is used to complete it. The rearrangement links TRBV23 to TRBJ1-1; whether TRBD1, the table's D call, matches the DNA was not checked. CDR3 length: 15 amino acids. CDR1 is KGHTA, CDR2 FQNQQP, per germline. CDR3 in amino acids: CSSSHPGTGDTEVFF. CDR3 DNA, as far as it was read: TGCTCCAGCAGTCATCCCGGGACAGGGGACACAGAAGTCTTC.

About this clone itself: Any gene name here is a mouse gene name. The read ends 1 residue shy of where the CDR3 ends; the end is completed using the germline J gene. This chain joins TRBV26 and TRBJ1-1; 9 bases are a match to TRBD1. Germline V gene sequence: CDR1 KGHPV, CDR2 FQNQEV (reference sequence). The CDR3 totals 13 residues. V was pared by 7 bases and J by 1 base, with 1 base of the junction left unmatched. The sequenced CDR3 bases are TGTGCCAGCACGGGACAGGGGAACACAGAAGTCTTC. Translated, it gives CASTGQGNTEVF. The complete CDR3 reads CASTGQGNTEVFF.

This clone was seen a few times. Gene names refer to mouse genes. The missing CDR3 end, 1 residue past where the read stops, is filled in from the germline J gene. Other nucleotide sequences from this sample produce the same CDR3. The rearrangement joins TRBV26 to TRBJ1-1; D gene unclear. This CDR3 comprises 13 residues. Germline CDR1 KGHPV, CDR2 FQNQEV (reference sequence). V dropped 2 bases and J dropped 1 base, with 5 bases sitting between them. The DNA read from the CDR3 is TGTGCCAGCAGTCTGCGGGGAAACACAGAAGTCTTC. Amino acid sequence: CASSLRGNTEVF. The whole CDR3 protein is CASSLRGNTEVFF.

About this clone: Gene names and germline match the mouse. The read falls 1 residue short of the CDR3 end, and the missing part is taken from the germline J gene. The chain has TRBV20 and TRBJ2-1, with 14 bases identical to TRBD2. This CDR3 contains 15 residues. Unmatched junction bases numbered 2, after V lost 4 bases and J lost 3 bases. Germline lookup yields CDR1 GFQATS and CDR2 STVNSAI. CDR3 sequence reads: CGAKGLGGRYAEQFF. CDR3 DNA (partial): TGTGGTGCTAAGGGACTGGGGGGGCGCTATGCTGAGCAGTTC.

Note on this clone: Gene labels here are mouse ones. The read comes to an end 1 residue before the CDR3 does, leaving the germline J gene to fill in the end. The chain uses TRBV19 and TRBJ2-7; 9 bases agree with TRBD2. V was clipped by 7 bases and J by 4 bases; unmatched bases: 3. The CDR3 runs 12 residues. Germline CDR1 is FNHDT and CDR2 is SITEND (reference sequence). The sequenced part of the CDR3 DNA is TGTGCCAGCCGGGACTGGGAATATGAACAGTAC. Protein sequence: CASRDWEYEQY. The whole CDR3 is CASRDWEYEQYF.

This clone was seen more than once but under ten times. Germline and genes: mouse. The CDR3 is cut off 1 residue early in the read; its end comes from the germline J gene. The V and J genes are TRBV24 and TRBJ2-7, with D unresolved. Germline CDR1 and CDR2: KGHTA and FRNEEI. V was trimmed by 0 bases and J by 3 bases, leaving 3 bases between them. This CDR3 is 12 amino acids long. CDR3 loop: CASSLYNYEQYF. The CDR3 bases that were read are TGTGCCAGCAGTCTGTACAACTATGAACAGTAC.

This clone is judged hyperexpanded (1% or more). Gene labels here are mouse ones. The read gets to within 1 residue of the CDR3 end, and the germline J gene fills in the rest. This CDR3 is also generated by other DNA sequences in the sample. The rearrangement links TRBV13-3 to TRBJ2-7; the D gene is possibly TRBD1 (5 bases). Trimming shortened V by 9 bases and J by 4 bases, and 11 bases separated the two germline ends. Germline V gives CDR1 NNHDY, CDR2 SYVADS. This CDR3 has 11 residues. The DNA read from the CDR3 is TGTGCCACAGAAGGGGTTTATGAACAGTAC. The encoded protein is CATEGVYEQY. Given in full, the CDR3 is CATEGVYEQYF.

The table lists this clone with a count of one. Genes and germline come from the mouse. The CDR3 goes on 1 residue after the read ends, and that part is filled in from the germline J gene. The rearrangement joins TRBV26 to TRBJ2-1; maybe TRBD1 (5 bases). V was trimmed by 1 base and J by 5 bases, leaving 9 bases between them. Germline V CDR1 and CDR2: KGHPV, FQNQEV (reference sequence). This CDR3 is built from 14 residues. CDR3 DNA, as far as it was read: TGTGCCAGCAGTCTGTATCAGGGCGATGCTGAGCAGTTC. Its translation: CASSLYQGDAEQF. The CDR3 in its entirety is CASSLYQGDAEQFF. The full variable domain, in which reference TRBV26 and TRBJ2-1 provide the parts outside the CDR3, is NSKVIQTPRYLVKGQGQKAKMRCIPEKGHPVVFWYQQNKNNEFKFLINFQNQEVLQQIDMTEKRFSAECPSNSPCSLEIQSSEAGDSALYLCASSLYQGDAEQFFGPGTRLTVL.

This clone is large in the sample. These gene names are mouse names. The read stops 1 residue short of the end of the CDR3; the missing end is completed from the germline J gene. The chain uses TRBV29 and TRBJ2-1, with 9 positions matching TRBD2. CDR3 length equals 13 residues. The V and J ends lost 10 bases and 1 base, in that order; junction bases with no gene match: 2. Per germline, CDR1 MSHET and CDR2 SYDVDS. Incomplete CDR3 DNA: TGTGCTACAGACTGGGGGAACTATGCTGAGCAGTTC. This gives the protein CATDWGNYAEQF. The complete CDR3 protein is CATDWGNYAEQFF.

Concerning this clone: Mouse germline and gene names are used. The CDR3 sequence: CASSQANTEVFF. The DNA read from the CDR3 is TGTGCCAGCAGCCAGGCAAACACAGAAGTCTTC. The rearrangement uses TRBV5 and TRBJ1-1; no clear D. The sequenced fragment ends 1 residue before the CDR3 boundary, so the rest is inferred from the germline J gene. Trimming cost V 3 bases and J 0 bases, with 2 bases left between them. Looked up from germline, CDR1 is LGHNA and CDR2 is YNLKQL (reference sequence). The CDR3 is 12 residues long.

This clone was seen only a few times. Each gene name is a mouse one. Read data end 1 residue before the CDR3 end; the end is taken from the germline J gene. The chain links TRBV3 to TRBJ1-5; the D gene is possibly TRBD1 (6 bases). Germline CDR1 is SNHLY and CDR2 is FYNGKV (reference sequence). V was cut by 5 bases and J by 6 bases, with 11 bases left in between. The CDR3 extends over 13 amino acids. The DNA read from the CDR3 is TGTGCCAGCAGCCTTTGGGACATCCAGGCTCCGCTT. It translates to CASSLWDIQAPL. In full, the CDR3 is CASSLWDIQAPLF. Full variable domain (missing parts from reference TRBV3 and TRBJ1-5): GPKVLQIPSHQIIDMGQMVTLNCDPVSNHLYFYWYKQILGQQMEFLVNFYNGKVMEKSKLFKDQFSVERPDGSYFTLKIQPTALEDSAVYFCASSLWDIQAPLFGEGTRLSVL.

About this clone: Mouse gene names and germline throughout. The sequence runs out 1 residue before the end of the CDR3; the remainder is reconstructed from the germline J gene. The rearrangement links TRBV23 to TRBJ1-1; the D call TRBD1 from the table was never checked on the DNA. Germline V gene lookup returns CDR1 KGHTA and CDR2 FQNQQP. The CDR3 is 13 amino acids. CDR3: CSSSHLRGAEVFF. The part of the CDR3 DNA that was read is TGCTCCAGCAGTCACCTCAGGGGCGCAGAAGTCTTC.

Comment on this clone: Here the gene names and germline are mouse. Read coverage stops 1 residue before the CDR3 terminus; the germline J gene supplies the remainder. The rearrangement joins TRBV3 to TRBJ2-7; 11 bases match TRBD2. J was trimmed by 4 bases and V by 5 bases; bases with no gene match: 4. Germline CDR1 reads SNHLY; CDR2 reads FYNGKV (reference sequence). The CDR3 has 14 amino acids. The sequenced CDR3 bases are TGTGCCAGCAGCGTCCGACTGGGGGGGTATGAACAGTAC. It translates to CASSVRLGGYEQY. In full, the CDR3 is CASSVRLGGYEQYF.

Points on this clone: Mouse gene names and germline throughout. From the germline J gene comes the end of the CDR3, since the read stops 1 residue before it. The chain couples TRBV5 to TRBJ2-5; possibly TRBD1 or TRBD2 for D (5 bases each). The CDR3 covers 14 residues. Trimming took off 3 bases at V and 6 bases at J, with 13 bases between the two ends. Germline V gene data show CDR1 as LGHNA and CDR2 as YNLKQL (reference sequence). CDR3 DNA, as far as it was read: TGTGCCAGCAGCCATCCGGGACGGGGGGACACCCAGTAC. It codes for CASSHPGRGDTQY. The whole CDR3 is CASSHPGRGDTQYF.

This clone ranks as medium-sized (0.01 to 0.1%). Genes here carry mouse names. The read ends 1 residue before the CDR3 terminus; that terminus is restored from the germline J gene. The chain has TRBV2 and TRBJ2-3; 11 nucleotides agree with TRBD2. The CDR3 loop spans 15 amino acids. Per germline, CDR1 LGHNA and CDR2 YSYQKL. The J segment lost 0 bases and the V segment lost 6 bases, leaving 2 bases of the junction unmatched. The CDR3 protein is CASRTGGGSAETLYF. The DNA read from the CDR3 is TGTGCCAGCAGGACTGGGGGGGGGAGTGCAGAAACGCTGTAT.

Judged by abundance, this clone is large. Gene labels here are mouse ones. The CDR3 end lies 1 residue beyond the end of the read and is filled in from the germline J gene. The V call is TRBV16, the J call TRBJ1-5, with a weak D call TRBD1 (6 bases). V was clipped by 5 bases and J by 6 bases, with 11 bases between them. The CDR3 has 13 residues. Germline V gene lookup returns CDR1 SGHSA and CDR2 FRNQAP. The CDR3 protein is CASSPRDIQAPLF. Partial CDR3 DNA: TGTGCAAGCAGCCCCCGGGACATCCAGGCTCCGCTT.

Concerning this clone itself: A much larger clone is a single base away; this may be a read error. The gene symbols are mouse symbols. The read terminates 1 residue ahead of where the CDR3 ends, so the germline J gene completes it. The chain employs TRBV26 and TRBJ2-7; D uncertain. The germline V gene encodes CDR1 KGHPV and CDR2 FQNQEV (reference sequence). This CDR3 region has 12 residues. V was pared by 6 bases and J by 2 bases, with 8 bases between. CDR3 sequence reads: CASSGPAYEQYF. Incomplete CDR3 DNA: TGTGCCAGCAGCGGGCCAGCCTATGAACAGTAC.

With regard to this clone: Gene names follow the mouse nomenclature. The CDR3 end falls 1 residue outside the read, so it is completed with the germline J gene. The chain employs TRBV24 and TRBJ1-5; 9 nucleotides line up with TRBD1. This CDR3 contains 15 residues. Unmatched junction bases numbered 0, after V lost 2 bases and J lost 1 base. CDR1 KGHTA and CDR2 FRNEEI come from the germline V gene. The CDR3 protein is CASSLDRGNNQAPLF. The part of the CDR3 DNA that was read is TGTGCCAGCAGTCTGGACAGGGGGAACAACCAGGCTCCGCTT.

For this clone: These gene names are mouse names. The CDR3 is cut off 1 residue early in the read; its end comes from the germline J gene. This chain connects TRBV3 to TRBJ1-1, with 7 bases that match TRBD1. Germline CDR1 is SNHLY and CDR2 is FYNGKV (reference sequence). Trimming removed 6 bases from V and 0 bases from J; junction bases left unmatched: 4. The CDR3 is 14 amino acids. The sequenced CDR3 bases are TGTGCCAGCAGATCCGACAGGGCAAACACAGAAGTCTTC. This sequence encodes CASRSDRANTEVF. From start to end, the CDR3 is CASRSDRANTEVFF.

This clone qualifies as medium-sized (0.01 to 0.1%). The gene symbols are mouse symbols. Read sequence stops 1 residue before the CDR3 end, and the germline J gene provides the missing end. The genes are TRBV26 and TRBJ1-1; D is ambiguous. The V end lost 0 bases, the J end lost 1 base, and 3 bases lay between the germline ends. The CDR3 length is 13 residues. In germline, CDR1 is KGHPV, CDR2 FQNQEV (reference sequence). CDR3 DNA, as far as it was read: TGTGCCAGCAGTCTGTCCAGAAACACAGAAGTCTTC. Its translation is CASSLSRNTEVF. In full, the CDR3 is CASSLSRNTEVFF. The entire variable domain, with the rest obtained from reference TRBV26 and TRBJ1-1, is as follows: NSKVIQTPRYLVKGQGQKAKMRCIPEKGHPVVFWYQQNKNNEFKFLINFQNQEVLQQIDMTEKRFSAECPSNSPCSLEIQSSEAGDSALYLCASSLSRNTEVFFGKGTRLTVV.

As concerns this clone: Gene names and germline refer to mouse. The read is 1 residue too short to cover the CDR3 end, so that end is filled in from the germline J gene. This sequence joins TRBV3 and TRBJ1-3; D perhaps matches TRBD1 (6 bases). The CDR3 runs to 14 residues. V was pared by 5 bases and J by 1 base, with 9 bases between. Germline V gives CDR1 SNHLY, CDR2 FYNGKV (reference sequence). The CDR3 spells CASSSQGSGNTLYF. The DNA read from the CDR3 is TGTGCCAGCAGCAGTCAGGGGTCTGGAAATACGCTCTAT. The variable domain in full, completed from reference TRBV3 and TRBJ1-3, reads GPKVLQIPSHQIIDMGQMVTLNCDPVSNHLYFYWYKQILGQQMEFLVNFYNGKVMEKSKLFKDQFSVERPDGSYFTLKIQPTALEDSAVYFCASSSQGSGNTLYFGEGSRLIVV.

For this clone: Gene and germline names: mouse. The CDR3 reads CASSPRGGAYAEQFF. The DNA read from the CDR3 is TGTGCCAGCAGCCCACGGGGGGGCGCATATGCTGAGCAGTTC. The chain carries TRBV3 and TRBJ2-1; 8 bases line up with TRBD2. The CDR3 end falls 1 residue outside the read, so it is completed with the germline J gene. Germline trimming cut 5 bases from V and 4 bases from J; bases unmatched to any gene: 7. This CDR3 spans 15 amino acids. Germline V CDR1 and CDR2: SNHLY, FYNGKV (reference sequence).

A remark on this clone: Mouse germline and gene names are used. Sequencing ends 1 residue short of the CDR3 end; the germline J gene provides the rest. The chain uses TRBV4 and TRBJ2-4; 7 nucleotides match TRBD2. This CDR3 has 13 residues. The germline V gene encodes CDR1 LGHDT and CDR2 YNNKQL (reference sequence). The J segment lost 6 bases and the V segment lost 5 bases, leaving 5 bases of the junction unmatched. CDR3 in amino acids: CASSPTGRNTLYF. CDR3 bases read: TGTGCCAGCAGCCCGACTGGGCGGAACACCTTGTAC.

This clone is medium-sized by share. Germline and genes here are mouse. The read terminates 1 residue ahead of where the CDR3 ends, so the germline J gene completes it. This chain joins TRBV29 and TRBJ2-1; D may be TRBD2 (6 bases). With 8 bases removed from V and 1 base from J, the gap between germline ends came to 6 bases. There are 12 residues in the CDR3. The germline gives CDR1 MSHET, CDR2 SYDVDS. Here the CDR3 reads CASLGNYAEQFF. CDR3 bases read: TGTGCTAGCCTGGGGAACTATGCTGAGCAGTTC.

By share of the sample, this clone is medium-sized. The genes and germline here are from mouse. The CDR3 goes on 1 residue after the read ends, and that part is filled in from the germline J gene. J is TRBJ1-3 and V is TRBV26; D uncertain. CDR3 length equals 14 residues. Germline V gives CDR1 KGHPV, CDR2 FQNQEV (reference sequence). The ends were cut back, 3 bases at V and 0 bases at J, with 6 bases in the middle. The DNA read from the CDR3 is TGTGCCAGCAGTCTAGCAGATTCTGGAAATACGCTCTAT. Translated, it gives CASSLADSGNTLY. The CDR3 in its entirety is CASSLADSGNTLYF.

The sample holds a few counts of this clone. Each gene name is a mouse one. The CDR3 end is not reached by the read, which stops 1 residue before it; the germline J gene fills it in. The chain carries TRBV13-2 and TRBJ2-3; 11 bases align to TRBD2. CDR3 size: 16 residues. The V gene's germline CDR1 is NNHNN and CDR2 SYGAGS (reference sequence). V gave up 3 bases and J gave up 3 bases; unmatched junction bases: 6. The CDR3 bases that were read are TGTGCCAGCGGTGGTCAGGGACTGGGGGAAGCAGAAACGCTGTAT. Protein: CASGGQGLGEAETLY. The whole CDR3 is CASGGQGLGEAETLYF.

On this clone: Gene names are mouse gene names. Coverage ceases 1 residue before the CDR3 finishes, and the germline J gene fills in the end. The gene calls are TRBV3 and TRBJ2-2; D is unclear. The ends were cut back, 3 bases at V and 0 bases at J, with 5 bases in the middle. The CDR3 runs to 14 residues. Germline CDR1 is SNHLY and CDR2 is FYNGKV (reference sequence). Partial CDR3 DNA: TGTGCCAGCAGCTTTGGAGCAAACACCGGGCAGCTCTAC. Residues: CASSFGANTGQLY. The CDR3 as a whole reads CASSFGANTGQLYF.